This TCR beta chain originates from a study of radiation and T cells in renal cell carcinoma. With 3 bases clipped from V and 1 base from J, the junction kept 4 bases outside the gene matches. The length of the CDR3 is 14 residues. Germline CDR1 and CDR2: SQVTM and ANQGSEA. Assay used: immunoSEQ multiplex PCR; TCRdb lists only in-frame clones, some missing. This table has approximately 110,000 clones, roughly 80% appearing once. Time point here: baseline pretreatment blood. The sample's treatment: 15 Gy SBRT to primary tumor, nephrectomy 4 weeks later. Blood was sampled at baseline, 2 weeks and 4 weeks after SBRT.

This receptor was identified in an older woman with renal cell carcinoma. This rearrangement joins TRBV29-1 to TRBJ2-3; 7 bases map to TRBD1. Sequencing used blood, obtained from a patient whose treatment included radiotherapy and nephrectomy. The CDR3 coding sequence is TGCAGCGTTGAGACAGGGTCGGGCACAGATACGCAGTATTTT. Its protein is CSVETGSGTDTQYF.